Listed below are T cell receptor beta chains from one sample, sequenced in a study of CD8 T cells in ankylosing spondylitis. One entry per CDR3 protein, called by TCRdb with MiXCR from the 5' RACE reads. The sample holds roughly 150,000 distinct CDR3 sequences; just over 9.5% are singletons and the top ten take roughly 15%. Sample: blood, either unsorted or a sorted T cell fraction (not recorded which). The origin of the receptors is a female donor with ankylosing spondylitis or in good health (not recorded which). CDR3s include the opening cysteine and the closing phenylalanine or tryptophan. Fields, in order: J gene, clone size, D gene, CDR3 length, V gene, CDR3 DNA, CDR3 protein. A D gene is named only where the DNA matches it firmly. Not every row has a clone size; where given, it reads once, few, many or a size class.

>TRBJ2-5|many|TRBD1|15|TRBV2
TGTGCCAGCCGCGACAGGGGGCTTTCTCAAGAGACCCAGTACTTC
CASRDRGLSQETQYF
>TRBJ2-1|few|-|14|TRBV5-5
TGTGCCAGCAGCTTGACGAGGGGCGGCAATGAGCAGTTCTTC
CASSLTRGGNEQFF
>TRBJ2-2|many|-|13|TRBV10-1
TGCGCCAGCAGTGAAGGGGGGACCGGGGAGCTGTTTTTT
CASSEGGTGELFF
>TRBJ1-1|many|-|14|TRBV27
TGTGCCACCAGCCCCGACAGTATGAACACTGAAGCTTTCTTT
CATSPDSMNTEAFF
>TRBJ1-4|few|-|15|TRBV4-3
TGCGCCAGCAGCGAAAGGGGGATGGCTAATGAAAAACTGTTTTTT
CASSERGMANEKLFF
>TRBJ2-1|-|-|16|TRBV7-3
TGTGCCAGCAGCTTAAAGCCGCGGGGTCCCTACAATGAGCAGTTCTTC
CASSLKPRGPYNEQFF
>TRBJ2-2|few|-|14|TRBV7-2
TGTGCCAGCAGCTCGTTACGGGGGACCGGGGAGCTGTTTTTT
CASSSLRGTGELFF
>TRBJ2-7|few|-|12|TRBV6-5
TGTGCCAGCAGCCCTACAGGGACCGAGCAGTACTTC
CASSPTGTEQYF
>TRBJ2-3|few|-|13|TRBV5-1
TGCGCCAGCACCGGGGAAATACCAGATACGCAGTATTTT
CASTGEIPDTQYF
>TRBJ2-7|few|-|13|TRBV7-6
TGTGCCAGCAGCTCCGCCCGCACAAACGAGCAGTACTTC
CASSSARTNEQYF
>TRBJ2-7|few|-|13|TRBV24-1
TGTGCCACCAGTGATCCCGGGAGCTACGAGCAGTACTTC
CATSDPGSYEQYF
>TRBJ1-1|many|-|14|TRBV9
TGTGCCAGCAGCGTATCGTTCGGGAACACTGAAGCTTTCTTT
CASSVSFGNTEAFF
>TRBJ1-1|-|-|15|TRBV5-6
TGTGCCAGCAGCTTGGCCTTGGAGGGCAACACTGAAGCTTTCTTT
CASSLALEGNTEAFF